What follows is one TCR beta chain and its context. Donors were grouped by their self-reported clinical history. The sample is drawn from a study of blood T cell repertoires in COVID-19. The authors' processing: Nucleated cell number was recorded as an estimate derived from reference gene primer amplification. Method: immunoSEQ multiplex PCR; TCRdb's copy keeps in-frame clones and lacks some. V, J and clone size reflect that table, while D and trimming were determined from the DNA. Of about 400,000 clones listed, approximately 85% are singletons. Germline CDR1 ENHRY, CDR2 SYGVKD. The V end lost 4 bases, the J end lost 0 bases, and 18 bases lay between the germline ends. The CDR3 extends over 17 amino acids.

Sequenced sample: PBMCs or T cells enriched from blood (not recorded which). The chain is built from TRBV10-3 and TRBJ1-2; D is possibly TRBD1 (5 bases). The source is a woman aged 40-49 years with acute COVID-19. CDR3 DNA sequence: TGTGCCATCAGTGGTCAGACGGGTGCACAGGCTAACTATGGCTACACCTTC. Translating gives CAISGQTGAQANYGYTF.